The subject of this entry is one T cell receptor (beta chain). The data derive from a study of T-cell memory formation after mild COVID-19. Whole-study context: Among the donors, TCR clusters were largely specific to each donor.

The CDR3 has 16 amino acids. V was trimmed by 0 bases and J by 3 bases, leaving 14 bases between them. From germline, CDR1 is LNHNV and CDR2 YYDKDF (reference sequence). TCRdb itself ran the 5' RACE reads through MiXCR, one entry per CDR3 protein. The sample carries roughly 560,000 distinct CDR3 sequences, over 20% recorded once. This receptor was taken from an adult woman who had mild COVID-19 (a few samples of this study predate the infection). Cell type and time point are not known. Sequencing input: PBMCs or a T cell subset sorted from them (not recorded which). The chain combines TRBV15 with TRBJ1-2; D gene ambiguous. The CDR3 protein is CATSREAGLEYYGYTF. The CDR3 coding sequence is TGTGCCACCAGCAGAGAGGCGGGTCTTGAGTACTATGGCTACACCTTC.